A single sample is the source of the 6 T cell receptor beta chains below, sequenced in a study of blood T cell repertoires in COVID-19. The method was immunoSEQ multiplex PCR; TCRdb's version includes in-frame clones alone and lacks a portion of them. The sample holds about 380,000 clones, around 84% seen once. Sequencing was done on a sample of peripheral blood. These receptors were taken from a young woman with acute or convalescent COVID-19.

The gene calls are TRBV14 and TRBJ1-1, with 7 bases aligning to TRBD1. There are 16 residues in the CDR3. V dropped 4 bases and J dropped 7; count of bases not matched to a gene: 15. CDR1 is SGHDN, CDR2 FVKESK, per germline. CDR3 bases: TGTGCCAGCAGCCCCCTAGGGGGCGGCCGATCCTTTGAAGCTTTCTTT. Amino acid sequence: CASSPLGGGRSFEAFF.

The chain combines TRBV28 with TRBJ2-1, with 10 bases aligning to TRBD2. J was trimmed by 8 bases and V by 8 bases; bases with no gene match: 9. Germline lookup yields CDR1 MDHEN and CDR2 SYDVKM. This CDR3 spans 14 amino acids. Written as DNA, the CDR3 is TGTGCCAGCCGGCCTAGCGGGAGTGATGATGAGCAGTTCTTC. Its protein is CASRPSGSDDEQFF.

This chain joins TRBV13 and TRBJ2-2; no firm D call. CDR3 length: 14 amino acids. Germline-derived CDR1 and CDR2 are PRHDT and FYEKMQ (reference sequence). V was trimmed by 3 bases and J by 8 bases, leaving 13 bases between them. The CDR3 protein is CASSFFRGGGELFF. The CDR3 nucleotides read TGTGCCAGCAGCTTTTTTCGCGGTGGTGGGGAGCTGTTTTTT.

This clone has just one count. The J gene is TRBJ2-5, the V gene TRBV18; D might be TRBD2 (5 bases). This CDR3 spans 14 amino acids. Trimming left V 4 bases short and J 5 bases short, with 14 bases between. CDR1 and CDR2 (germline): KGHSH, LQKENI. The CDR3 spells CASSRQRSGETQYF. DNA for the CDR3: TGTGCCAGCTCACGGCAGCGATCGGGGGAGACCCAGTACTTC.

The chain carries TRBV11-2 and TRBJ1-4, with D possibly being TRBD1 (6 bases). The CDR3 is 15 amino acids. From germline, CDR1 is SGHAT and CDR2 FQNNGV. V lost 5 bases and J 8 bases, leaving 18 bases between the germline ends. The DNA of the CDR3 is TGTGCCAGCAGCCCTGGCGCGGGGGCACAAGAAAAACTGTTTTTT. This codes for CASSPGAGAQEKLFF.

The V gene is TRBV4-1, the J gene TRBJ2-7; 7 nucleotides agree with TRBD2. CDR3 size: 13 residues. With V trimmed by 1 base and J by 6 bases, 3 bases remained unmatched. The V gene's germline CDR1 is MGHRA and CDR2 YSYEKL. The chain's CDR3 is CASSQAWGGEQYF. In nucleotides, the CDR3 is TGCGCCAGCAGCCAAGCCTGGGGGGGCGAGCAGTACTTC.